Presented here are 2 T cell receptor beta chains from one specimen sequenced in a study of blood T cell repertoires in COVID-19. Measured with immunoSEQ multiplex PCR; TCRdb has only the in-frame clones, and not every one. The repertoire holds 190,000 or so clones, with about 86% as singletons. Sequenced material: peripheral blood. All receptors come from a man aged 50 to 60 with active or convalescent COVID-19.

This clone has just one count. The chain has TRBV5-4 and TRBJ2-3, with 8 bases identical to TRBD2. With 4 bases clipped from V and 0 bases from J, the junction kept 13 bases outside the gene matches. Germline V gene data show CDR1 as SGHNT and CDR2 as YYREEE (reference sequence). The CDR3 spans 18 residues. CDR3 in DNA: TGTGCCAGCAGCCCGCCCGGGAGGGGCGGGCTAAGCACAGATACGCAGTATTTT. It translates to CASSPPGRGGLSTDTQYF.

The gene calls are TRBV7-4 and TRBJ1-4, with unresolved D. The V end lost 1 base, the J end lost 7 bases, and 22 bases lay between the germline ends. Germline assignment: CDR1 SGHVT and CDR2 SQSDAQ. The CDR3 length is 18 residues. The CDR3: CASSLGDTINPTFEKLFF. The CDR3 bases are TGTGCCAGCAGCTTAGGAGACACGATTAATCCAACATTTGAAAAACTGTTTTTT.